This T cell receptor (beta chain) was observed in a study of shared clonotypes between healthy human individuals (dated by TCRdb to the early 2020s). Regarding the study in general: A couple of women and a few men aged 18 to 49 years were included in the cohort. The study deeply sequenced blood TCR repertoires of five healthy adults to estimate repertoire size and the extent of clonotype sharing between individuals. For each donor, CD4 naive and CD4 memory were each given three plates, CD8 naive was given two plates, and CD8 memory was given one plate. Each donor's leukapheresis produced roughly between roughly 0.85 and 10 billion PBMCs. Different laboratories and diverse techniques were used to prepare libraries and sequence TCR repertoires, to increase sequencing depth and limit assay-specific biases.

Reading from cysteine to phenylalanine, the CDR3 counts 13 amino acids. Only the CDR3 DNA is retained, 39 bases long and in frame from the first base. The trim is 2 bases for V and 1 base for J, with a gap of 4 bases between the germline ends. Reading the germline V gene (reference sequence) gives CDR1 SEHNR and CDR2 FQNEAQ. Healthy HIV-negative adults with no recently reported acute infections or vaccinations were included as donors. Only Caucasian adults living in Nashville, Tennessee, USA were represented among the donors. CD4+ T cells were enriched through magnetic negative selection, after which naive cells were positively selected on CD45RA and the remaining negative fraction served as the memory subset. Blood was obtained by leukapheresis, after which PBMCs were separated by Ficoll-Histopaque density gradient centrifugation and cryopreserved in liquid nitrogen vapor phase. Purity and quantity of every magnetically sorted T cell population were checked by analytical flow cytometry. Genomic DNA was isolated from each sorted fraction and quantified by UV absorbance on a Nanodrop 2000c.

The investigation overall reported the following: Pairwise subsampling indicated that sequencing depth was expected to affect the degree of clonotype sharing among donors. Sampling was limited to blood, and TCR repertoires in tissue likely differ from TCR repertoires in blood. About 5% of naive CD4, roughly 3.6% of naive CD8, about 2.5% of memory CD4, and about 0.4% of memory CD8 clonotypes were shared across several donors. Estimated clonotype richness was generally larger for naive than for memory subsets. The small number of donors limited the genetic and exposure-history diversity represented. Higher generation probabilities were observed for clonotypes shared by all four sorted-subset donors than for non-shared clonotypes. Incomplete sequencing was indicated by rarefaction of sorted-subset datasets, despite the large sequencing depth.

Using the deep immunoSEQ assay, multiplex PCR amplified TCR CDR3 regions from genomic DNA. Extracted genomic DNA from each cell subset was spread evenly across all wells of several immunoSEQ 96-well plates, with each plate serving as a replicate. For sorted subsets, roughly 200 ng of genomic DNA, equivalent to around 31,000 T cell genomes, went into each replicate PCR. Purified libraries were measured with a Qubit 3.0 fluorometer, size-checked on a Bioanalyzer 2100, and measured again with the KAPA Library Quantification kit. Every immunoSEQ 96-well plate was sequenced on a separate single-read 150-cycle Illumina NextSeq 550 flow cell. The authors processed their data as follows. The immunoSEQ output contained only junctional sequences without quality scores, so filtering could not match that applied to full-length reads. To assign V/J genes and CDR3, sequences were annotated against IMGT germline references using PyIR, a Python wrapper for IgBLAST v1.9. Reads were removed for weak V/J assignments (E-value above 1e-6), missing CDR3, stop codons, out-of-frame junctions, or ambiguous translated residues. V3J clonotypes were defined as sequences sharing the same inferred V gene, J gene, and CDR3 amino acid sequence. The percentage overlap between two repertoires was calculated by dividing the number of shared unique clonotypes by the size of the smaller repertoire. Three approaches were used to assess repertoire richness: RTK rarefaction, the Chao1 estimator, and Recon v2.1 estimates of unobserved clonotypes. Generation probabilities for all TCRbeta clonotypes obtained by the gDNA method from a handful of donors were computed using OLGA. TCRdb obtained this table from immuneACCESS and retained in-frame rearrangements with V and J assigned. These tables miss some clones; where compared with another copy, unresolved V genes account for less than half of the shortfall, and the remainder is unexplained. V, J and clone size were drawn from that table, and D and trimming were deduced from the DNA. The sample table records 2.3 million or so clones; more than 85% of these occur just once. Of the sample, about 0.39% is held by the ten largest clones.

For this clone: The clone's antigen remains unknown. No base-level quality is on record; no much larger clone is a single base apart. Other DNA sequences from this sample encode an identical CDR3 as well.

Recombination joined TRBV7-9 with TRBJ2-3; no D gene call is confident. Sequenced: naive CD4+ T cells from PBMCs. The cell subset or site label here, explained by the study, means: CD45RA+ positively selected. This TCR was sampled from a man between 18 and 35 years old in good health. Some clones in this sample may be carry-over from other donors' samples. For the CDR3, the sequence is CASSLTGTDTQYF. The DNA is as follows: TGTGCCAGCAGCTTAACAGGCACAGATACGCAGTATTTT. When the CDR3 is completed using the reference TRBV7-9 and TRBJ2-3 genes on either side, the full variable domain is DTGVSQNPRHKITKRGQNVTFRCDPISEHNRLYWYRQTLGQGPEFLTYFQNEAQLEKSRLLSDRFSAERPKGSFSTLEIQRTEQGDSAMYLCASSLTGTDTQYFGPGTRLTVL.